Listed below are T cell receptor beta chains from one sample, sequenced in a study of blood T cells in healthy people across ages. TCRdb re-called the 5' RACE reads with MiXCR, one entry per CDR3 protein. The sample comprises about 1 million distinct CDR3 sequences, 35% to 50% of which are singletons, and over 15% rests with the top ten. Sequencing was performed on blood. Receptors were obtained from a woman in her fifties or sixties in good health. CDR3s include the opening cysteine and the closing phenylalanine or tryptophan. Fields, in order: CDR3 DNA, CDR3 protein, clone size, V gene, J gene, D gene. The D gene is left open where the match is weak. The size field is filled for only some rows; it gives once, few, many or a size class.

DNA: TGTGCCAGCAGTTTATCCTGGACTAGCGGAGAGACCCAGTACTTC
CDR3: CASSLSWTSGETQYF
size: NA
V: TRBV27
J: TRBJ2-5
D: TRBD2

DNA: TGTGCCAGCAGTTACTCCAGAACCAACTACGAGCAGTACTTC
CDR3: CASSYSRTNYEQYF
size: few
V: TRBV6-5
J: TRBJ2-7
D: NA

DNA: TGTGCCAGCAGCCTACAGGGACTAGGCAGTGAGCAGTTCTTC
CDR3: CASSLQGLGSEQFF
size: few
V: TRBV3-1
J: TRBJ2-1
D: TRBD2

DNA: TGTGCCAGCAGTGAGGCAGGGATACGTGGTGAGCAGTTCTTC
CDR3: CASSEAGIRGEQFF
size: NA
V: TRBV6-5
J: TRBJ2-1
D: NA

DNA: TGTGCCAGCAGTTTAGGGGGCAAGAACACTGAAGCTTTCTTT
CDR3: CASSLGGKNTEAFF
size: NA
V: TRBV12-3/TRBV12-4
J: TRBJ1-1
D: NA

DNA: TGTGCCAGCAGGATTACCGGGACAGGGTTTAAACAGTACTTC
CDR3: CASRITGTGFKQYF
size: NA
V: TRBV12-3/TRBV12-4
J: TRBJ2-7
D: TRBD1

DNA: TGTGCCAGCAGTTTTGGACTAGCGGGAGGGATCGGGGAGCAGTTCTTC
CDR3: CASSFGLAGGIGEQFF
size: NA
V: TRBV28
J: TRBJ2-1
D: TRBD2

DNA: TGTGCCAGCAGCCCGTCCCCGGGACAGGGGGCAGAGACCCAGTACTTC
CDR3: CASSPSPGQGAETQYF
size: NA
V: TRBV3-1
J: TRBJ2-5
D: TRBD1

DNA: TGTGCCAGCAGCCAGCGGACTAGCGGGATCCTAAACACAGATACGCAGTATTTT
CDR3: CASSQRTSGILNTDTQYF
size: NA
V: TRBV14
J: TRBJ2-3
D: TRBD2

DNA: TGTGCCAGCAGCATCGGTGGTTCACCCCTCCACTTT
CDR3: CASSIGGSPLHF
size: few
V: TRBV9
J: TRBJ1-6
D: NA

DNA: TGTGCCAGCAGCCCAGGGGGACAGCAGTACTTC
CDR3: CASSPGGQQYF
size: NA
V: TRBV11-2
J: TRBJ2-5
D: TRBD1

DNA: TGTGCCAGCAGTGAATATTCAGGGCCCCAGGAGGAGCAGTACTTC
CDR3: CASSEYSGPQEEQYF
size: few
V: TRBV25-1
J: TRBJ2-4
D: NA

DNA: TGTGCCAGCATGCCGACAAATTCACCCCTCCACTTT
CDR3: CASMPTNSPLHF
size: few
V: TRBV2
J: TRBJ1-6
D: NA

DNA: TGTGCCGGCAGCCAAGATCCCAGGTCTGGCTACACCTTC
CDR3: CAGSQDPRSGYTF
size: NA
V: TRBV3-1
J: TRBJ1-2
D: NA

DNA: NA
CDR3: CASSTSGEVRYEQYF
size: few
V: TRBV6-6
J: TRBJ2-7
D: NA

DNA: TGTGCCAGCAGCTGGGGGCCGAGCAATCAGCCCCAGCATTTT
CDR3: CASSWGPSNQPQHF
size: NA
V: TRBV5-5
J: TRBJ1-5
D: NA

DNA: TGTGCCAGCAGTCCAAGGATCGCAGATACGCAGTATTTT
CDR3: CASSPRIADTQYF
size: few
V: TRBV12-3/TRBV12-4
J: TRBJ2-3
D: NA

DNA: TGCAGTGCCGGCCCGGTGTCACTAGCCAAAAACATTCAGTACTTC
CDR3: CSAGPVSLAKNIQYF
size: NA
V: TRBV20-1
J: TRBJ2-4
D: NA

DNA: TGTGCCAGCAGCCCAGGGGCTAGCGGCTACAATGAGCAGTTCTTC
CDR3: CASSPGASGYNEQFF
size: NA
V: TRBV27
J: TRBJ2-1
D: NA

DNA: TGTGCCAGCAGTTTGGCACAGATTCCTTACGAGCAGTACTTC
CDR3: CASSLAQIPYEQYF
size: few
V: TRBV28
J: TRBJ2-7
D: NA

DNA: TGTGCCTGGAGCTCCCCCCCGGGACAGGCCTACAATGAGCAGTTCTTC
CDR3: CAWSSPPGQAYNEQFF
size: NA
V: TRBV30
J: TRBJ2-1
D: TRBD1

DNA: TGTGCCTGGAGTATTCAAGATGAGCAGTACTTC
CDR3: CAWSIQDEQYF
size: NA
V: TRBV30
J: TRBJ2-5
D: NA

DNA: TGCAGTGCTAGAGCAACTAGCGGGAGGGGGCCCGTTGGGCAGTACTTC
CDR3: CSARATSGRGPVGQYF
size: NA
V: TRBV20-1
J: TRBJ2-5
D: TRBD2

DNA: TGTGCCAGCAGCTTAGTCCGGACAGCGTACGAGCAGTACTTC
CDR3: CASSLVRTAYEQYF
size: NA
V: TRBV7-8
J: TRBJ2-7
D: NA

DNA: TGTGCCAGCAGCTTAGCGCGACAGGGGACCGAGCAGTACTTC
CDR3: CASSLARQGTEQYF
size: few
V: TRBV7-9
J: TRBJ2-7
D: TRBD1

DNA: TGTGCCAGCAGTCCCCGGGGGAGCGAGCAGTACTTC
CDR3: CASSPRGSEQYF
size: NA
V: TRBV3-1
J: TRBJ2-7
D: NA

DNA: TGTGCCAGTATCCTCCGGGACAGCTACAGTGAGCAGTTCTTC
CDR3: CASILRDSYSEQFF
size: few
V: TRBV12-3/TRBV12-4
J: TRBJ2-1
D: TRBD1

DNA: TGTGCCAGCAGACGGACTAGCGCGAGCTCCTACGAGCAGTACTTC
CDR3: CASRRTSASSYEQYF
size: few
V: TRBV27
J: TRBJ2-7
D: TRBD2

DNA: TGCAGTGGGGGGAGGATCTCCTACGAGCAGTACTTC
CDR3: CSGGRISYEQYF
size: NA
V: TRBV20-1
J: TRBJ2-7
D: NA

DNA: TGTGCCAGCAGCCCCCAGGTCCGGGGTGAGCAGTTCTTC
CDR3: CASSPQVRGEQFF
size: NA
V: TRBV6-1
J: TRBJ2-1
D: NA

DNA: TGTGCCAGCAGCCGTGCGTGGACAGGGCTCCACGAGCAGTACTTC
CDR3: CASSRAWTGLHEQYF
size: NA
V: TRBV3-1
J: TRBJ2-7
D: TRBD1

DNA: TGTGCCAGCACCTTTCGTTCTGGGACGTACTCCTACGAGCAGTACTTC
CDR3: CASTFRSGTYSYEQYF
size: NA
V: TRBV12-3/TRBV12-4
J: TRBJ2-7
D: NA

DNA: TGCGCCAGCAGCCAGCGAGGGAGGGAGAGCTCCTACAATGAGCAGTTCTTC
CDR3: CASSQRGRESSYNEQFF
size: few
V: TRBV4-1
J: TRBJ2-1
D: TRBD2

DNA: TGTGCCACCGCTAACTTCCGCACAGATACGCAGTATTTT
CDR3: CATANFRTDTQYF
size: NA
V: TRBV24-1
J: TRBJ2-3
D: NA

DNA: TGCGCCAGCAGCTTGGAGGCGGGGACAGGCCAATACTCCTACGAGCAGTACTTC
CDR3: CASSLEAGTGQYSYEQYF
size: NA
V: TRBV5-1
J: TRBJ2-7
D: TRBD1

DNA: TGCGCCAGCAGTGAGCTGTGGGGCACAGGGGGGTCCCCCTACGAGCAGTACTTC
CDR3: CASSELWGTGGSPYEQYF
size: NA
V: TRBV10-2
J: TRBJ2-7
D: TRBD1

DNA: TGTGCCAGCAGCCCACGGGACAGGAACACAGATACGCAGTATTTT
CDR3: CASSPRDRNTDTQYF
size: few
V: TRBV13
J: TRBJ2-3
D: TRBD1

DNA: TGTGCCAGCAGCTTGGCGGGAGGCAACGAGCAGTACTTC
CDR3: CASSLAGGNEQYF
size: many
V: TRBV5-1
J: TRBJ2-7
D: TRBD2

DNA: TGTGCCACCAGCAGAGAGCCCCCCACAGCGGGGTCCCTCTACGAGCAGTACTTC
CDR3: CATSREPPTAGSLYEQYF
size: few
V: TRBV15
J: TRBJ2-7
D: TRBD2

DNA: TGTGCCAGCCAACTCTCACTAGGGGGAGAGACCCAGTACTTC
CDR3: CASQLSLGGETQYF
size: NA
V: TRBV6-5
J: TRBJ2-5
D: NA

DNA: TGCAGTGCCCGCCCGGGACAGAGCCCTGATACGCAGTATTTT
CDR3: CSARPGQSPDTQYF
size: NA
V: TRBV20-1
J: TRBJ2-3
D: TRBD1

DNA: TGTGCCAGCAGCTTAGCGGACAGCCATAACTATGGCTACACCTTC
CDR3: CASSLADSHNYGYTF
size: NA
V: TRBV13
J: TRBJ1-2
D: NA

DNA: TGTGCCAGCAGCTCGATGGAAAGGACCGCCTCCTACGAGCAGTACTTC
CDR3: CASSSMERTASYEQYF
size: NA
V: TRBV7-9
J: TRBJ2-7
D: NA

DNA: TGTGCCACCAGCAAACCCCGGGCCCGAAGCACAGATACGCAGTATTTT
CDR3: CATSKPRARSTDTQYF
size: few
V: TRBV15
J: TRBJ2-3
D: NA

DNA: TGCAGTGCTAGAGTGGACAGCGGGGCGTACGAGCAGTACTTC
CDR3: CSARVDSGAYEQYF
size: NA
V: TRBV20-1
J: TRBJ2-7
D: NA

DNA: TGCGCCAGCAGCCCCGGACTGGGGGGGAATAAACGGGAACAGTTCTTC
CDR3: CASSPGLGGNKREQFF
size: NA
V: TRBV5-1
J: TRBJ2-1
D: TRBD2

DNA: TGCAGCGTTGGTTGGGGGTCTGGAAACACCATATATTTT
CDR3: CSVGWGSGNTIYF
size: NA
V: TRBV29-1
J: TRBJ1-3
D: NA

DNA: TGTGCCAGCAGCTTAGATGTTACAGGAACTAGCACAGATACGCAGTATTTT
CDR3: CASSLDVTGTSTDTQYF
size: few
V: TRBV11-2
J: TRBJ2-3
D: NA

DNA: TGTGCCAGCAGGAGGGAGGAAGGGGCCAATGAGCAGTTCTTC
CDR3: CASRREEGANEQFF
size: few
V: TRBV2
J: TRBJ2-1
D: NA

DNA: TGTGCCAGCAGCTCGCCCGGCACTAGGGAGGTGCAGTTCTTC
CDR3: CASSSPGTREVQFF
size: NA
V: TRBV9
J: TRBJ2-1
D: NA

DNA: TGTGCCAGCAGCTCTAACGGAGGGGCCAACGTCCTGACTTTC
CDR3: CASSSNGGANVLTF
size: once
V: TRBV5-4
J: TRBJ2-6
D: NA

DNA: TGCAGCGTTGAAACCGGGACAGGCGAGGTAGGCGAGCAGTACTTC
CDR3: CSVETGTGEVGEQYF
size: few
V: TRBV29-1
J: TRBJ2-7
D: TRBD1

DNA: TGTGCCAGCAGCCATGTTCCTAGCGGCTCCTACAATGAGCAGTTCTTC
CDR3: CASSHVPSGSYNEQFF
size: few
V: TRBV3-1
J: TRBJ2-1
D: TRBD2

DNA: TGCAGTGCTAGAGATAAGGCCGGACTAGCGGGAAGGTACGAGCAGTACTTC
CDR3: CSARDKAGLAGRYEQYF
size: NA
V: TRBV20-1
J: TRBJ2-7
D: TRBD2

DNA: TGCGCCAGCAGCAAGTTCAACGGGGGAGTCGGAGGTGGTGAGCAGTTCTTC
CDR3: CASSKFNGGVGGGEQFF
size: NA
V: TRBV4-1
J: TRBJ2-1
D: NA

DNA: TGTGCCAGCAGTCCCCATAGCGGGAGGGCCAGCAGGGAGCAGTTCTTC
CDR3: CASSPHSGRASREQFF
size: few
V: TRBV6-4
J: TRBJ2-1
D: TRBD2

DNA: TGCAGTGCTAGATTCAGGGGCCGGTCGAATGAGCAGTACTTC
CDR3: CSARFRGRSNEQYF
size: NA
V: TRBV20-1
J: TRBJ2-5
D: NA

DNA: TGTGCCACGGGTTCCACGACTAGCTACAATGAGCAGTACTTC
CDR3: CATGSTTSYNEQYF
size: once
V: TRBV24-1
J: TRBJ2-7
D: TRBD2

DNA: TGTGCCAGCAGTTACCCAACCGGGACTAGCGGGAGAAAAGAGACCCAGTACTTC
CDR3: CASSYPTGTSGRKETQYF
size: NA
V: TRBV6-5
J: TRBJ2-5
D: TRBD2